This T cell receptor (beta chain) was recovered during a study of T cells after yellow fever vaccination. This clonotype appeared a few times. TCRdb re-derived calls from the 5' RACE reads in MiXCR, one entry per CDR3 protein. The sample has around 310,000 distinct CDR3 sequences, 3.5% to 4.5% seen once. J lost 2 bases, V lost 1 base, and 9 bases had no gene match. Per the germline V gene, CDR1 is SEHNR and CDR2 is FQNEAQ (reference sequence). The CDR3 is 17 residues long. The chain combines TRBV7-9 with TRBJ2-3, with 7 bases identical to TRBD2. The source of this sequence is a man between 18 and 35 years old who received the YFV17D yellow fever vaccine. Sequenced here: PBMCs, sampled 15 days after the yellow fever booster vaccination. The CDR3 nucleotides are TGTGCCAGCAGCTTAGTTTGGCTAGCGGAGACCACAGATACGCAGTATTTT. This codes for CASSLVWLAETTDTQYF.